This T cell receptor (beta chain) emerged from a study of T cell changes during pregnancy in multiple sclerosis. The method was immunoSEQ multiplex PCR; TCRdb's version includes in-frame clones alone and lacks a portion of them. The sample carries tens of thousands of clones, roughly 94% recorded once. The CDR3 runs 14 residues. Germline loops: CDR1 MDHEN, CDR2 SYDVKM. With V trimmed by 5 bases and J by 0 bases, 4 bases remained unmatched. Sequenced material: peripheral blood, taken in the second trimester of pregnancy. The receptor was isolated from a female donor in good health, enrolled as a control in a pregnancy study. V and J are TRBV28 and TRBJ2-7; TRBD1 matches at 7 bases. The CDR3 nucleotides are TGTGCCAGCAGTCTGGACAGGAGCTCCTACGAGCAGTACTTC. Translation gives CASSLDRSSYEQYF.